The 23 T cell receptor beta chains presented below share a single source sample, sequenced in a study of blood T cell repertoires in COVID-19. Sequenced by immunoSEQ multiplex PCR; TCRdb stores in-frame clones only, minus some. The sample holds around 290,000 clones, 75% to 90% seen once. Sequenced material: peripheral blood. The receptors shown here come from an older woman with COVID-19, enrolled during active disease.

V and J are TRBV7-2 and TRBJ2-3; D perhaps matches TRBD2 (5 bases). Trimming stripped 1 base from V and 6 bases from J, with 14 bases between. Germline lookup yields CDR1 SGHTA and CDR2 FQGNSA. The CDR3 runs 15 residues. The CDR3 DNA is TGTGCCAGCAGCTTAGAGCGGCCTGGAATCGATACGCAGTATTTT. Translating it yields CASSLERPGIDTQYF.

The chain links TRBV9 to TRBJ2-7; D unresolved. The CDR3 is 14 residues long. The V gene lost 1 base and the J gene lost 6 bases, with 14 bases spanning the gap. Germline lookup yields CDR1 SGDLS and CDR2 YYNGEE. The CDR3 protein is CASSVLGDSPEQYF. CDR3 nucleotides: TGTGCCAGCAGCGTACTAGGAGACTCCCCCGAGCAGTACTTC.

The chain recombines TRBV7-2 with TRBJ1-6; D is possibly TRBD1 (6 bases). From germline, CDR1 is SGHTA and CDR2 FQGNSA. Trimming shortened V by 5 bases and J by 0 bases, and 11 bases separated the two germline ends. There are 16 residues in the CDR3. The CDR3 DNA reads TGTGCCAGCAGCCCAGCAGGGGTCTCCTATAATTCACCCCTCCACTTT. Translated: CASSPAGVSYNSPLHF. The whole variable domain, filled in from reference TRBV7-2 and TRBJ1-6, reads GAGVSQSPSNKVTEKGKDVELRCDPISGHTALYWYRQSLGQGLEFLIYFQGNSAPDKSGLPSDRFSAERTGGSVSTLTIQRTQQEDSAVYLCASSPAGVSYNSPLHFGNGTRLTVT.

V usage is TRBV7-8 and J usage is TRBJ2-3; 10 bases line up with TRBD2. The trim removed 7 bases at V and 1 base at J, leaving 5 bases unmatched. CDR1 and CDR2 from the germline V gene are SGHVS and FQNEAQ. The CDR3 length is 15 residues. The DNA for the CDR3 is TGTGCCAGCACCCTTAGCGGGGGGCGCACAGATACGCAGTATTTT. This sequence encodes CASTLSGGRTDTQYF. The full variable domain, completed using reference TRBV7-8 and TRBJ2-3, is GAGVSQSPRYKVAKRGQDVALRCDPISGHVSLFWYQQALGQGPEFLTYFQNEAQLDKSGLPSDRFFAERPEGSVSTLKIQRTQQEDSAVYLCASTLSGGRTDTQYFGPGTRLTVL.

This clone occurred once. The J gene is TRBJ1-3, the V gene TRBV18, with D tentatively TRBD1 (5 bases). Germline CDR1 and CDR2: KGHSH and LQKENI. Trimming removed 1 base at V and 0 bases at J, with 7 bases between. This CDR3 is 15 amino acids long. CDR3 protein: CASSPQGFSGNTIYF. In DNA form, the CDR3 reads TGTGCCAGCTCACCACAGGGGTTCTCTGGAAACACCATATATTTT.

J is TRBJ2-7 and V is TRBV5-1; 8 positions agree with TRBD1. V was clipped by 4 bases and J by 2 bases; unmatched bases: 8. The CDR3 runs 15 residues. The germline CDR1 and CDR2 sequences are SGHRS and YFSETQ. DNA for the CDR3: TGCGCCAGCAGCACTGGACAGGGAGTGACCTACGAGCAGTACTTC. Its protein is CASSTGQGVTYEQYF.

This clone has a single count. This chain connects TRBV14 to TRBJ2-3; D is ambiguous. Trimming cost V 2 bases and J 2 bases, with 8 bases left between them. Germline V gene data show CDR1 as SGHDN and CDR2 as FVKESK. CDR3 length: 14 residues. The DNA for the CDR3 is TGTGCCAGCAGCCAATTCGGGTTCACAGATACGCAGTATTTT. Its protein is CASSQFGFTDTQYF. Looking up the rest from reference TRBV14 and TRBJ2-3 gives the full variable domain: EAGVTQFPSHSVIEKGQTVTLRCDPISGHDNLYWYRRVMGKEIKFLLHFVKESKQDESGMPNNRFLAERTGGTYSTLKVQPAELEDSGVYFCASSQFGFTDTQYFGPGTRLTVL.

About this clone: The same CDR3 arises from other DNA sequences in this sample as well. The J gene is TRBJ1-1, the V gene TRBV5-1; D not certain. Germline values: CDR1 SGHRS, CDR2 YFSETQ. V was shortened by 1 base and J by 1 base, with 5 bases between the two germline ends. This CDR3 region has 13 residues. The CDR3 nucleotides read TGCGCCAGCAGCTTGCGGGGGAACACTGAAGCTTTCTTT. Amino acids: CASSLRGNTEAFF.

The genes are TRBV11-2 and TRBJ2-3; 13 bases align to TRBD2. CDR3 length: 16 amino acids. Per the germline V gene, CDR1 is SGHAT and CDR2 is FQNNGV. V was clipped by 7 bases and J by 0 bases; unmatched bases: 4. The CDR3: CASTPLAGGSTDTQYF. For the CDR3, the DNA is TGTGCCAGCACCCCACTAGCGGGGGGGAGCACAGATACGCAGTATTTT.

The chain employs TRBV5-1 and TRBJ2-7, with 9 bases fitting TRBD1. In germline, CDR1 is SGHRS, CDR2 YFSETQ. With V trimmed by 4 bases and J by 2 bases, 10 bases remained unmatched. The CDR3 totals 16 residues. CDR3 nucleotide sequence: TGCGCCAGCAGCCTAAACCGGGACAGGGCTCCCTACGAGCAGTACTTC. Amino acids: CASSLNRDRAPYEQYF.

The J gene is TRBJ2-7, the V gene TRBV28; D possibly corresponds to TRBD1 (6 bases). Germline V gene sequence: CDR1 MDHEN, CDR2 SYDVKM. This CDR3 is 14 amino acids long. The V gene lost 2 bases and the J gene lost 4 bases, with 12 bases spanning the gap. The DNA for the CDR3 is TGTGCCAGCAGTTTAAGGCAGGGGTGGTACGAGCAGTACTTC. It encodes CASSLRQGWYEQYF.

The chain carries TRBV4-1 and TRBJ2-7, with TRBD1 matching 11 bases. Germline V gene lookup returns CDR1 MGHRA and CDR2 YSYEKL. The V segment lost 4 bases and the J segment 2 bases; nucleotides outside the gene matches: 4. This CDR3 spans 15 amino acids. CDR3 sequence reads: CASSRPGQGAYEQYF. The CDR3 bases are TGCGCCAGCAGCCGCCCGGGACAGGGGGCCTACGAGCAGTACTTC.

The chain employs TRBV6-1 and TRBJ2-7, with 7 nucleotides matching TRBD2. Germline V gene lookup returns CDR1 MNHNS and CDR2 SASEGT. The V gene end was trimmed by 0 bases and the J gene end by 3 bases; junction bases not matched to a gene: 5. There are 15 residues in the CDR3. CDR3 in amino acids: CASSEAGGIYYEQYF. The CDR3, as DNA: TGTGCCAGCAGTGAAGCGGGAGGGATCTACTACGAGCAGTACTTC.

The gene calls are TRBV19 and TRBJ2-5; D remains ambiguous. Between the trimmed V and J ends, which lost 2 bases and 5 bases, there was a span of 12 bases. Germline CDR1 reads LNHDA; CDR2 reads SQIVND (reference sequence). The CDR3 has 14 residues. CDR3 bases: TGTGCCAGTAGTATAAGCCCCGTCGGGGAGACCCAGTACTTC. Translation gives CASSISPVGETQYF.

This clone was observed once. V usage is TRBV27 and J usage is TRBJ2-2, with 8 bases lining up with TRBD2. This CDR3 spans 16 amino acids. V was pared by 7 bases and J by 0 bases, with 7 bases of the junction left unmatched. Germline V gene lookup returns CDR1 MNHEY and CDR2 SMNVEV (reference sequence). This CDR3 is CASTELRGANTGELFF. The CDR3 nucleotides read TGTGCCAGCACCGAACTGCGGGGGGCGAACACCGGGGAGCTGTTTTTT.

The chain employs TRBV19 and TRBJ1-1; 11 bases match TRBD1. There are 15 residues in the CDR3. Germline V gene data show CDR1 as LNHDA and CDR2 as SQIVND (reference sequence). Trimming cost V 6 bases and J 5 bases; bases outside gene matches: 8. The CDR3 reads CASSLRGQGGTEAFF. Written as DNA, the CDR3 is TGTGCCAGTAGCCTGAGGGGACAGGGGGGAACTGAAGCTTTCTTT.

Concerning this clone: Other DNA sequences in this specimen translate into the identical CDR3. The chain is built from TRBV29-1 and TRBJ2-5, with a weak D call TRBD1 (5 bases). There are 13 residues in the CDR3. V was trimmed by 2 bases and J by 5 bases, leaving 12 bases between them. Per the germline V gene, CDR1 is SQVTM and CDR2 is ANQGSEA. The CDR3 region is CSVERQGYETQYF. The CDR3 bases are TGCAGCGTTGAAAGGCAGGGTTATGAGACCCAGTACTTC.

The gene calls are TRBV29-1 and TRBJ1-5, with 7 nucleotides matching TRBD1. CDR1 is SQVTM, CDR2 ANQGSEA, per germline. There are 13 residues in the CDR3. V lost 4 bases, J lost 3 bases, and 3 bases stayed unmatched. CDR3 DNA sequence: TGCAGCGTTGCTGGGACAGCCAATCAGCCCCAGCATTTT. Encoded protein: CSVAGTANQPQHF.

V gene TRBV2 combines with J gene TRBJ1-2; a possible D gene is TRBD1 (5 bases). CDR3 length: 14 residues. V was pared by 2 bases and J by 6 bases, with 13 bases between. Germline CDR1 reads SNHLY; CDR2 reads FYNNEI. The CDR3 sequence: CASSERGQGNGYTF. The CDR3 nucleotides read TGTGCCAGCAGTGAACGTGGGCAGGGAAATGGCTACACCTTC.

The chain combines TRBV7-9 with TRBJ1-2, with TRBD1 as a possible D gene (6 bases). Trimming took off 1 base at V and 3 bases at J, with 9 bases between the two ends. The CDR3 has 14 amino acids. Germline V lookup: CDR1 SEHNR, CDR2 FQNEAQ (reference sequence). The DNA of the CDR3 is TGTGCCAGCAGCTTAGGAGGGGGAGACTATGGCTACACCTTC. It translates to CASSLGGGDYGYTF.

The chain recombines TRBV29-1 with TRBJ1-2; a possible D gene is TRBD1 (5 bases). This CDR3 has 12 amino acids. Germline CDR1 is SQVTM and CDR2 is ANQGSEA. V was trimmed by 6 bases and J by 8 bases, leaving 16 bases between them. The CDR3, as DNA: TGCAGCGTGAGGGACCATCGGGGGGGCTACACCTTC. This translates into CSVRDHRGGYTF.

This chain uses TRBV3-1 (or the pseudogene TRBV3-2) with TRBJ2-7, with D perhaps TRBD1 (6 bases). The germline gives CDR1 LGHDT, CDR2 YNNKEL (reference sequence). This CDR3 contains 14 residues. Trimming cost V 0 bases and J 5 bases, with 11 bases left between them. In DNA form, the CDR3 reads TGTGCCAGCAGCCAAGAGGGGGCGTACAACGAGCAGTACTTC. This codes for CASSQEGAYNEQYF.

The V and J genes are TRBV5-1 and TRBJ2-7, with TRBD2 as a possible D gene (7 bases). CDR3 length: 13 amino acids. The V gene lost 4 bases and the J gene lost 6 bases, with 14 bases spanning the gap. CDR1 is SGHRS, CDR2 YFSETQ, per germline. The DNA of the CDR3 is TGCGCCAGCAGCGGAGGGGGGGCGCGCGAGCAGTACTTC. Protein product: CASSGGGAREQYF.